The 21 T cell receptor beta chains in this list originate from one sample, sequenced in a study of T cell responses to AZD1222 COVID-19 vaccine. TCRdb keeps only in-frame clones here, not all; method: immunoSEQ multiplex PCR. This table holds 150,000 or so clones, roughly nine tenths found once. Specimen: peripheral blood, collected 28 days after the second AZD1222 dose. These receptors came from an adult who received the AZD1222 COVID-19 vaccine.

The J gene is TRBJ2-3, the V gene TRBV30; D remains ambiguous. CDR1 and CDR2 from the germline V gene are GTSNPN and SVGIG (reference sequence). Trimming took off 0 bases at V and 6 bases at J, with 4 bases between the two ends. The CDR3 consists of 11 residues. Here the CDR3 DNA reads TGTGCCTGGAGTGTCCGGGATACGCAGTATTTT. This gives the protein CAWSVRDTQYF.

A single count supports this clone. The CDR3 DNA sequence: TGTGCCAGCAGTGAACCGATCACAGGGGCGGGTGAGCTGTTTTTT. Protein sequence: CASSEPITGAGELFF. The chain links TRBV6-1 to TRBJ2-2, with 7 nucleotides matching TRBD1. In germline, CDR1 is MNHNS, CDR2 SASEGT. J gave up 11 bases and V 2 bases, and 11 bases lay outside the gene matches. The length of the CDR3 is 15 residues.

This chain uses TRBV19 with TRBJ2-5; D is uncertain. Germline values: CDR1 LNHDA, CDR2 SQIVND (reference sequence). The CDR3 sequence is 14 residues long. Deletions cut 6 bases from V and 7 bases from J, with 18 bases between. CDR3 sequence reads: CASSETLNIGTQYF. The CDR3 coding sequence is TGTGCCAGTAGCGAGACATTGAATATCGGGACCCAGTACTTC.

V usage is TRBV6-5 and J usage is TRBJ1-2; 10 nucleotides agree with TRBD1. Per the germline V gene, CDR1 is MNHEY and CDR2 is SVGAGI. The CDR3 has 14 amino acids. The V and J ends lost 6 bases and 2 bases, in that order; junction bases with no gene match: 3. CDR3 sequence: CASSPDRGNYGYTF. Written as DNA, the CDR3 is TGTGCCAGCAGCCCGGACAGGGGGAACTATGGCTACACCTTC.

The chain uses TRBV11-2 and TRBJ2-1, with TRBD2 identical over 8 bases. Germline CDR1 reads SGHAT; CDR2 reads FQNNGV. This CDR3 has 16 residues. With V trimmed by 5 bases and J by 10 bases, 16 bases remained unmatched. DNA of the CDR3: TGTGCCAGCAGCCTGACCCTAAGCGGGAGACGTGGAGAGCAGTTCTTC. Protein: CASSLTLSGRRGEQFF.

This chain links TRBV19 with TRBJ1-2, with TRBD1 matching 10 bases. The V segment lost 1 base and the J segment 13 bases; nucleotides outside the gene matches: 15. CDR1 and CDR2 (germline): LNHDA, SQIVND (reference sequence). The CDR3 contains 16 residues. The CDR3 protein is CASSIGQGSGTGALTF. The CDR3 nucleotides read TGTGCCAGTAGTATAGGCCAGGGATCCGGGACAGGGGCCCTCACCTTC.

The rearrangement links TRBV4-1 to TRBJ2-4, with 9 bases identical to TRBD1. The CDR3 consists of 16 residues. Looked up from germline, CDR1 is MGHRA and CDR2 is YSYEKL. The V gene end was trimmed by 1 base and the J gene end by 6 bases; junction bases not matched to a gene: 7. This CDR3 is CASSQVQGTGLNIQYF. The CDR3 DNA reads as TGCGCCAGCAGCCAAGTGCAGGGGACAGGGTTAAACATTCAGTACTTC.

The J gene is TRBJ1-2, the V gene TRBV7-2; 9 nucleotides agree with TRBD1. The V gene's germline CDR1 is SGHTA and CDR2 FQGNSA. The V segment lost 5 bases and the J segment 8 bases; nucleotides outside the gene matches: 15. The length of the CDR3 is 16 residues. The CDR3, as DNA: TGTGCCAGCAGCCTCCGGACAGGGGACAGGGTGAACGGCTACACCTTC. It encodes CASSLRTGDRVNGYTF.

Only one count was recorded for this clone. One junction end disagrees with the germline gene, perhaps due to a read error. The V gene is TRBV6-2 or TRBV6-3, the J gene TRBJ2-3; no definite D call. There are 13 residues in the CDR3. Germline CDR1 reads MNHEY; CDR2 reads SVGEGT. This chain's CDR3 is CASSYLRTDTQYF. The CDR3 DNA reads as TGTGCCAGCAGCTACTTGCGCACAGATACGCAGTATTTT.

In this sample, this clone turned up once. The chain has TRBV30 and TRBJ1-1; possibly TRBD1 for D (5 bases). V was trimmed by 2 bases and J by 1 base, leaving 8 bases between them. CDR3 length equals 13 residues. CDR1 and CDR2 from the germline V gene are GTSNPN and SVGIG (reference sequence). The CDR3 is CAWSKDRNTEAFF. The CDR3 DNA reads as TGTGCCTGGAGTAAAGACAGGAACACTGAAGCTTTCTTT.

The chain is built from TRBV18 and TRBJ2-1; 9 bases align to TRBD2. J was trimmed by 2 bases and V by 2 bases; bases with no gene match: 4. Germline V gene lookup returns CDR1 KGHSH and CDR2 LQKENI. CDR3 length: 16 residues. Written as DNA, the CDR3 is TGTGCCAGCTCACCATGGGCTAGCGGGACCTACAATGAGCAGTTCTTC. Residues: CASSPWASGTYNEQFF.

This clone was detected a few times. J is TRBJ1-2 and V is TRBV12-5; 7 bases fit TRBD1. Germline V CDR1 and CDR2: LGHNT, FRNRAP. V lost 2 bases, J lost 7 bases, and 13 bases stayed unmatched. The CDR3 is made up of 16 amino acids. This CDR3 is CASGLTPTGATPGYTF. In nucleotides, the CDR3 is TGTGCTAGTGGTTTGACACCAACAGGGGCGACCCCTGGCTACACCTTC. The variable domain in full, completed from reference TRBV12-5 and TRBJ1-2, reads DARVTQTPRHKVTEMGQEVTMRCQPILGHNTVFWYRQTMMQGLELLAYFRNRAPLDDSGMPKDRFSAEMPDATLATLKIQPSEPRDSAVYFCASGLTPTGATPGYTFGSGTRLTVV.

The genes are TRBV6-6 and TRBJ2-1; tentative D call: TRBD1 (5 bases). Looked up from germline, CDR1 is MNHNY and CDR2 is SVGAGI (reference sequence). The CDR3 contains 12 residues. V was clipped by 5 bases and J by 9 bases, with 11 bases between them. The CDR3 is CASSAGYTEQFF. The CDR3 bases are TGTGCCAGCAGTGCAGGGTATACTGAGCAGTTCTTC.

The rearrangement joins TRBV6-6 to TRBJ1-5; D remains unclear. Germline CDR1 reads MNHNY; CDR2 reads SVGAGI (reference sequence). The V and J ends lost 0 bases and 0 bases respectively, with 9 bases between them. The CDR3 spans 16 residues. The CDR3 DNA sequence: TGTGCCAGCAGTTACTCTACAGTGTATAGCAATCAGCCCCAGCATTTT. The encoded protein is CASSYSTVYSNQPQHF.

The J gene is TRBJ1-4, the V gene TRBV14; 7 nucleotides match TRBD1. J lost 6 bases, V lost 0 bases, and 7 bases had no gene match. This CDR3 spans 16 amino acids. Germline CDR1 reads SGHDN; CDR2 reads FVKESK. The CDR3: CASSQDAGTGDEKLFF. The CDR3 DNA follows: TGTGCCAGCAGCCAAGATGCGGGAACAGGGGATGAAAAACTGTTTTTT.

The chain carries TRBV18 and TRBJ1-2; D might be TRBD1 (5 bases). The V gene lost 4 bases and the J gene lost 0 bases, with 15 bases spanning the gap. There are 16 residues in the CDR3. Germline CDR1 and CDR2: KGHSH and LQKENI. CDR3 coding DNA: TGTGCCAGCTCACTCCGGGACCCCCATTCTAACTATGGCTACACCTTC. This gives the protein CASSLRDPHSNYGYTF.

The chain links TRBV5-1 to TRBJ2-5; 8 bases agree with TRBD2. CDR1 SGHRS and CDR2 YFSETQ come from the germline V gene. There are 15 residues in the CDR3. The junction had 14 bases not matched to a gene; V was cut back by 4 bases and J by 9 bases. The CDR3 sequence is CASSTGLAGPAAQYF. The CDR3 nucleotides read TGCGCCAGCAGCACCGGGCTAGCGGGCCCAGCGGCCCAGTACTTC.

This chain joins TRBV11-2 and TRBJ2-5; either TRBD1 or TRBD2 may supply D (6 bases each). Germline values: CDR1 SGHAT, CDR2 FQNNGV. V was trimmed by 4 bases and J by 2 bases, leaving 14 bases between them. The CDR3 covers 15 residues. This CDR3 is CASSSSPGAQETQYF. CDR3 sequence (DNA): TGTGCCAGCAGCTCCTCCCCGGGGGCGCAAGAGACCCAGTACTTC.

This chain uses TRBV6-1 with TRBJ1-6; 9 nucleotides line up with TRBD1. The germline V gene has CDR1 MNHNS and CDR2 SASEGT. V trimming: 2 bases; J trimming: 5 bases; junction bases outside the gene matches: 7. The CDR3 extends over 17 amino acids. This chain's CDR3 is CASSERGTGGNNSPLHF. CDR3 nucleotide sequence: TGTGCCAGCAGTGAAAGAGGCACAGGGGGCAATAATTCACCCCTCCACTTT.

The genes are TRBV19 and TRBJ1-4; D perhaps matches TRBD1 (5 bases). CDR1 is LNHDA and CDR2 is SQIVND in the germline V gene (reference sequence). With 4 bases removed from V and 0 bases from J, the gap between germline ends came to 12 bases. The CDR3 extends over 16 amino acids. CDR3 bases: TGTGCCAGTAGTACCAGCTGGGACGCAACTAATGAAAAACTGTTTTTT. This gives the protein CASSTSWDATNEKLFF.

The gene calls are TRBV4-1 and TRBJ1-4; no clear D gene. The length of the CDR3 is 14 residues. Germline CDR1 reads MGHRA; CDR2 reads YSYEKL. V lost 1 base and J 2 bases, leaving 5 bases between the germline ends. The CDR3, as DNA: TGCGCCAGCAGCCAAGCCGAGACTAATGAAAAACTGTTTTTT. This encodes CASSQAETNEKLFF.